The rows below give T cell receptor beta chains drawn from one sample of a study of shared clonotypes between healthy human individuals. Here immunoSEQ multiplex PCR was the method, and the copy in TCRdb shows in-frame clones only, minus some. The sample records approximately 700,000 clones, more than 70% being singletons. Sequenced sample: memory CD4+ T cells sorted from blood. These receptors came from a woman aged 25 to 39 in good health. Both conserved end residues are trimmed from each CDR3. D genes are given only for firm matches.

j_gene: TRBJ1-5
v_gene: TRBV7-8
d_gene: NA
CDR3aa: ASSLAVARGSHQPQH

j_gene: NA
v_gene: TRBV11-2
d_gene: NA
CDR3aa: ASATTAYEQY

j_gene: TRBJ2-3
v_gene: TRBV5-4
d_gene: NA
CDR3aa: ASSSQGGETDTQY

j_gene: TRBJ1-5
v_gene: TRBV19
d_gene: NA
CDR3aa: ASSSIGENSPQH

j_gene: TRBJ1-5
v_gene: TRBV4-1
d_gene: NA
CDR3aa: ASSQKRGDLQPQH

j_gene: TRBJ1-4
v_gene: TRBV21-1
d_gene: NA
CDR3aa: ASSTQGATNEKLF

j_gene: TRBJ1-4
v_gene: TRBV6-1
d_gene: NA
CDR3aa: ASRGDGLGKLF

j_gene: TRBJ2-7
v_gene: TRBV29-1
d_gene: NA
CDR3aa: SVVLIRGEQY

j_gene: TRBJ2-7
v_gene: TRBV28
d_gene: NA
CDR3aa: ASSVVPKEQY

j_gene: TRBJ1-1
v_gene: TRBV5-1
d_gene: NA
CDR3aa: ASSFQGETEAF

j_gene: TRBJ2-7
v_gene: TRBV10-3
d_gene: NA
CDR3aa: AIKEEGVSQY

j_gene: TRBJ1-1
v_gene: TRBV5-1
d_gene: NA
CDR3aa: ASSLDGAEAF

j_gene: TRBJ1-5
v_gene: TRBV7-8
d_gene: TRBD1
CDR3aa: ASTQGTGGSPQH

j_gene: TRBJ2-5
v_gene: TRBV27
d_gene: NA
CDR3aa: ASSVRPIETQY

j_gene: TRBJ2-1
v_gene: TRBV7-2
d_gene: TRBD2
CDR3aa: ASSLQSGGRKF

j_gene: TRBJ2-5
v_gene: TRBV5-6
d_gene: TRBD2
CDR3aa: ASSFELAGGYQETQY

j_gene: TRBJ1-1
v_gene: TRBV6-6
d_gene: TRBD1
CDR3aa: ASSYGRGRGNTEAF

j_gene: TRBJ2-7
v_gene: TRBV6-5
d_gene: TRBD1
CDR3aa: ASSYSAGQGAKQY

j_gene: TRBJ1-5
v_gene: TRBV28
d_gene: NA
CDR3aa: ASSPSTGSRPQH

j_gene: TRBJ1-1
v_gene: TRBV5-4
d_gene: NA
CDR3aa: ASSLVGASDTEAF

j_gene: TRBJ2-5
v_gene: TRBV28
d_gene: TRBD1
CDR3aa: ASSPHDRGNRETQY

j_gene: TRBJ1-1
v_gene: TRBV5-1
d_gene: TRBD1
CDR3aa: ASSWGTGGTEAF

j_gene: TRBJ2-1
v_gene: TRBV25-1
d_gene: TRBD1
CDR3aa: ASSEEAGGDGGNEQF

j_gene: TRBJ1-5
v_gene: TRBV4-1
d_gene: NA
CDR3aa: ASSQGRGGRRDQPQH

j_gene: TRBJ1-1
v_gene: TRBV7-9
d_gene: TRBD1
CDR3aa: ATISTGVLEAF

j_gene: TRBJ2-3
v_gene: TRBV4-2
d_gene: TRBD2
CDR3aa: ASSPKRLTSGPDTQY

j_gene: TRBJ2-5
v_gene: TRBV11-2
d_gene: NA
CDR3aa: ASTRSRGGWETQY

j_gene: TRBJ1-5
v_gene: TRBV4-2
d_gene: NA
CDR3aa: ASSQEGPYSNQPQH

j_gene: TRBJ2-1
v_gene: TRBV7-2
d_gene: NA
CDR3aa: ASSLNWGSENEQF

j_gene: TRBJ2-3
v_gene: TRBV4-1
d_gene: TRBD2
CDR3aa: ASSQDPGIAGSFDTQY

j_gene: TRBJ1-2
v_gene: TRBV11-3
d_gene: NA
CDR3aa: ASSLSSTTTANYGYT

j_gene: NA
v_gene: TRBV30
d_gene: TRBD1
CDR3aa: AWRPGQNPYEQY

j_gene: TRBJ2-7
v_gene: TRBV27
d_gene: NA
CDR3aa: ASSLSRTAYEQY

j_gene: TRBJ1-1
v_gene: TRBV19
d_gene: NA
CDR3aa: AGREAF

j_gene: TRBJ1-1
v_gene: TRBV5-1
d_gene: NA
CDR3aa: ASSLDGYTEAF

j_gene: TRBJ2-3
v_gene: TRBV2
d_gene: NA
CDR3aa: ASSSAGISTDTQY

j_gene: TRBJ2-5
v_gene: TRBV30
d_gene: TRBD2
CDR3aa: AWSVGLAGGETQY

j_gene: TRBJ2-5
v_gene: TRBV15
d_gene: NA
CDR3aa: ATSLTGTTLGTQY

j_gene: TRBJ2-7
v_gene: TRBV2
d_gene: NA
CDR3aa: ASSLRQDSYEQY

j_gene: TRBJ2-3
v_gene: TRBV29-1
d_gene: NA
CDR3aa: SVLQGTDTQY

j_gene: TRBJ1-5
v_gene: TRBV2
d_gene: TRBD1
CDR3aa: ASSNQGAGNQPQH

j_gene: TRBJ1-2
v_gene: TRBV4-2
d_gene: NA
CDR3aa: ASSQDETYGYT

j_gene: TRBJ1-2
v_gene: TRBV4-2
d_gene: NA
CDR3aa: ASSQDSGGGDGYT